What follows is one T cell receptor (beta chain) and its context. Generated by immunoSEQ multiplex PCR, the TCRdb table keeps only in-frame clones and is missing some. The sample includes around 110,000 clones, about 94% of them seen just once. The data were obtained in a study of control samples from healthy donors and cancer patients. Trimming shortened V by 1 base and J by 4 bases, and 25 bases separated the two germline ends. CDR3 length equals 19 residues. CDR1 is LGHNT, CDR2 FRNRAP, per germline. The sequence was obtained from a man aged 25 to 40 in good health. This chain links TRBV12-5 with TRBJ1-2; TRBD1 might be the D (5 bases). Sequencing was carried out using blood. CDR3: CASGLAVNSQYGAPYGYTF. Here the CDR3 DNA reads TGTGCTAGTGGTTTGGCCGTGAATTCGCAATACGGGGCCCCCTATGGCTACACCTTC.